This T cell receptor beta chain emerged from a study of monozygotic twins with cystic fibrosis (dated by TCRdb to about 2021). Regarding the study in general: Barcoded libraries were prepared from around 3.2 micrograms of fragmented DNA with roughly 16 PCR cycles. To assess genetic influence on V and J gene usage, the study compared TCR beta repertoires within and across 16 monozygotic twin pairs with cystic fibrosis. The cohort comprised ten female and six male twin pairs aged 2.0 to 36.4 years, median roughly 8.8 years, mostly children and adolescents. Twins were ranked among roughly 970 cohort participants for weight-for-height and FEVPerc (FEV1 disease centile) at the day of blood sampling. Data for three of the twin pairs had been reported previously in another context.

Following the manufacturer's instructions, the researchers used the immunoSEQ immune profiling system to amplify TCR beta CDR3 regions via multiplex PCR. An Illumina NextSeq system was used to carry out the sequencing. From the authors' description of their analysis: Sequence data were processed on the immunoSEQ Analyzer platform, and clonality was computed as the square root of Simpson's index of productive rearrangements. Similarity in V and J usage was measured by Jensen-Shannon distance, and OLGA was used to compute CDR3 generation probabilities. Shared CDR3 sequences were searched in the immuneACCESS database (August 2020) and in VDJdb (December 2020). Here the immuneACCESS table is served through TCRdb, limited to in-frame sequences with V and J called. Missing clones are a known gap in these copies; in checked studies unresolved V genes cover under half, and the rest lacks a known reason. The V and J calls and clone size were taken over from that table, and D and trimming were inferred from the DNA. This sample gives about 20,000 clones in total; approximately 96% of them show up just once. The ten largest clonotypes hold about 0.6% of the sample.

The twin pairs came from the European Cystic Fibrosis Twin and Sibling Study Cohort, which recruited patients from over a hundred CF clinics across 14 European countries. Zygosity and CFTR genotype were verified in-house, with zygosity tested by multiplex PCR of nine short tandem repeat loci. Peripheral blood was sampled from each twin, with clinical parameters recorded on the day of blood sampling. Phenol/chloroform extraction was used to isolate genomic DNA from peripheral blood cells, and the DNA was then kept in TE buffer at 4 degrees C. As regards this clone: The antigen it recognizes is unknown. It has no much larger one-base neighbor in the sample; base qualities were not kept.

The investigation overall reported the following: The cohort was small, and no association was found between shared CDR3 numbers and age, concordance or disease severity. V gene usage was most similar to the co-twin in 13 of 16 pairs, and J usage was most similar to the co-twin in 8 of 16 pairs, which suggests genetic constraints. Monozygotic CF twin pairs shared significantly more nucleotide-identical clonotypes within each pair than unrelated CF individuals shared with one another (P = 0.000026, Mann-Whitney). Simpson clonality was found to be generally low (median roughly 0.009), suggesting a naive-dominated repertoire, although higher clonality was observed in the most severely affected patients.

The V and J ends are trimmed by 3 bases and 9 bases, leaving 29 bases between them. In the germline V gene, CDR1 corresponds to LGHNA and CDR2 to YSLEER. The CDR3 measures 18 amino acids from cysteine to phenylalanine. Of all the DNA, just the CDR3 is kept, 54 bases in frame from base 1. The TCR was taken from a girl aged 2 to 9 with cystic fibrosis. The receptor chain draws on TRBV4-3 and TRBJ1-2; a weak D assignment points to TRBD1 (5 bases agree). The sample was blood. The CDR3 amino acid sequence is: CASSQSRVDGGWYSSYTF. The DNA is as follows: TGCGCCAGCAGCCAGTCCAGGGTTGATGGGGGATGGTACAGTAGCTACACCTTC.